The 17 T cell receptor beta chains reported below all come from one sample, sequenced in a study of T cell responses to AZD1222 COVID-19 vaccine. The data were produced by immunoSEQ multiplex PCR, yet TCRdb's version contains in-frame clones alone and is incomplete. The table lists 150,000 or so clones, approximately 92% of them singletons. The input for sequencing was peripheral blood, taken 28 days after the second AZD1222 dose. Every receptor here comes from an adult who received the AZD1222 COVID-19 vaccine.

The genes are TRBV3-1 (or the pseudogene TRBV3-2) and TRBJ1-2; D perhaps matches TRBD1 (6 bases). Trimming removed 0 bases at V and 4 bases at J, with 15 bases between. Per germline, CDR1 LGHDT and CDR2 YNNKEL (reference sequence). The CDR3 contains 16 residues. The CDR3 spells CASSQDRTALRYGYTF. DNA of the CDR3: TGTGCCAGCAGCCAAGATAGGACAGCCCTGCGCTATGGCTACACCTTC.

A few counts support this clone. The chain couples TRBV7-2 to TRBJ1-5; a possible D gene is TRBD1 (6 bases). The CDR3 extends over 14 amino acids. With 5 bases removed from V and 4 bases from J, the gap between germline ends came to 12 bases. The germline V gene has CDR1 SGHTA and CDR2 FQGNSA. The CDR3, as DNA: TGTGCCAGCAGCACGACAGGAAGTAATCAGCCCCAGCATTTT. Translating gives CASSTTGSNQPQHF.

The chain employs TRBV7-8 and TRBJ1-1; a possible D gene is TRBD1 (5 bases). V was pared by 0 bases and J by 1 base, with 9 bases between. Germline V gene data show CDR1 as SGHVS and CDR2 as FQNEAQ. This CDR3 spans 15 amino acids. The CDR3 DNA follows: TGTGCCAGCAGCTTAGCGAGCGGGGGGAACACTGAAGCTTTCTTT. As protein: CASSLASGGNTEAFF.

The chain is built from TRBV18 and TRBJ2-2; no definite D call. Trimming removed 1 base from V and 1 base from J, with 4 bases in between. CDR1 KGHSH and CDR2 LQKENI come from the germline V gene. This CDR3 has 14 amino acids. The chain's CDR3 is CASSPQQNTGELFF. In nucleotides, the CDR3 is TGTGCCAGCTCACCACAACAGAACACCGGGGAGCTGTTTTTT. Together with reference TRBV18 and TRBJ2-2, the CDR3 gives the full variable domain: NAGVMQNPRHLVRRRGQEARLRCSPMKGHSHVYWYRQLPEEGLKFMVYLQKENIIDESGMPKERFSAEFPKEGPSILRIQQVVRGDSAAYFCASSPQQNTGELFFGEGSRLTVL.

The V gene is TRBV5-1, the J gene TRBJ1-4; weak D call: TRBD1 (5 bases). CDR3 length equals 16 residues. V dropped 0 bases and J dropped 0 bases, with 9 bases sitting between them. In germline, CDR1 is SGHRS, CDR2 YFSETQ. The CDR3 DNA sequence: TGCGCCAGCAGCTTGGACAGGATGGCAACTAATGAAAAACTGTTTTTT. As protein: CASSLDRMATNEKLFF. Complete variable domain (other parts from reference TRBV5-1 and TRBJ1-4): KAGVTQTPRYLIKTRGQQVTLSCSPISGHRSVSWYQQTPGQGLQFLFEYFSETQRNKGNFPGRFSGRQFSNSRSEMNVSTLELGDSALYLCASSLDRMATNEKLFFGSGTQLSVL.

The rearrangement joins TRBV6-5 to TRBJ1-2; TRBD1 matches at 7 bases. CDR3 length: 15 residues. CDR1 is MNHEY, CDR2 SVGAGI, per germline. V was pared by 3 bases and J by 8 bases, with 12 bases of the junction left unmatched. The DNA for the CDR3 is TGTGCCAGCAGTTATCAGGCAGGGGGGTTCCTGGGCTACACCTTC. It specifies CASSYQAGGFLGYTF.

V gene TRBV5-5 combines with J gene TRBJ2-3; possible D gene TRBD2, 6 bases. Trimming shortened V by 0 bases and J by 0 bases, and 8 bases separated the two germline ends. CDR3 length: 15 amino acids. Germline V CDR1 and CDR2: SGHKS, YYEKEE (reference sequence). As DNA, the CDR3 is TGTGCCAGCAGCTTGGGGAGCGGGAGCACAGATACGCAGTATTTT. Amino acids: CASSLGSGSTDTQYF.

The DNA of the CDR3 is TGTGCCAGCAGTTACTCGGACAGCTGGGGTTCACCCCTCCACTTT. It yields the protein CASSYSDSWGSPLHF. J is TRBJ1-6 and V is TRBV6-6, with D tentatively TRBD1 (6 bases). Trimming stripped 0 bases from V and 9 bases from J, with 12 bases between. CDR3 length: 15 residues. The germline gives CDR1 MNHNY, CDR2 SVGAGI (reference sequence).

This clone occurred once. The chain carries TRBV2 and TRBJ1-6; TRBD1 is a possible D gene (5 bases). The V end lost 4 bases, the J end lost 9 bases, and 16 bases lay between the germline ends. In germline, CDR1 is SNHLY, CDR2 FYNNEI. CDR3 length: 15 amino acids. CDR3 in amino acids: CASSATWGKGSPLHF. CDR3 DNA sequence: TGTGCCAGCAGTGCCACGTGGGGCAAAGGTTCACCCCTCCACTTT.

The CDR3 region is CASSSLRGESYEQYF. In DNA, the CDR3 is TGTGCCAGCAGCTCTTTACGGGGAGAGTCCTACGAGCAGTACTTC. This rearrangement joins TRBV11-2 to TRBJ2-7; a weak D match, TRBD2 (5 bases). Trimming left V 4 bases short and J 1 base short, with 14 bases between. CDR1 and CDR2 from the germline V gene are SGHAT and FQNNGV. The CDR3 has 15 amino acids.

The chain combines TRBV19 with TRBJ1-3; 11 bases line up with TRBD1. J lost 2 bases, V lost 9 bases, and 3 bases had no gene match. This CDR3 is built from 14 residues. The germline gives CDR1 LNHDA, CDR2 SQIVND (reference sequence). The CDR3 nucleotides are TGTGCCAGCACGGGACAGGGGGCTGGAAACACCATATATTTT. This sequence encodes CASTGQGAGNTIYF.

The chain's CDR3 is CASSQRGTSGRLDSNTGELFF. CDR3 DNA: TGTGCCAGCAGTCAGAGAGGGACTAGCGGGAGGCTTGATTCGAACACCGGGGAGCTGTTTTTT. The chain links TRBV6-6 to TRBJ2-2; the match to TRBD2 covers 15 bases. The CDR3 contains 21 residues. In germline, CDR1 is MNHNY, CDR2 SVGAGI (reference sequence). J gave up 0 bases and V 5 bases, and 13 bases lay outside the gene matches.

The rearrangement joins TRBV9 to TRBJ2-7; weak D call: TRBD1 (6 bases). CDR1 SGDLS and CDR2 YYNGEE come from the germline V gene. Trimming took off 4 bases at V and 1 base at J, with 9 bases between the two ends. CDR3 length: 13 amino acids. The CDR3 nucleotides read TGTGCCAGCAGCCAGGGGTCTTCCTACGAGCAGTACTTC. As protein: CASSQGSSYEQYF. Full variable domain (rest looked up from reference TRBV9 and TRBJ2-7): DSGVTQTPKHLITATGQRVTLRCSPRSGDLSVYWYQQSLDQGLQFLIQYYNGEERAKGNILERFSAQQFPDLHSELNLSSLELGDSALYFCASSQGSSYEQYFGPGTRLTVT.

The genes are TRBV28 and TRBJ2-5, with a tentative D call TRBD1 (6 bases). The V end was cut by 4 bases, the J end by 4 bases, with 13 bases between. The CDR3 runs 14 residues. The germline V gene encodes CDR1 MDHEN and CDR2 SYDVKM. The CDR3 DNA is TGTGCCAGCAGTTCACGACCCAGGGGAGAGACCCAGTACTTC. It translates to CASSSRPRGETQYF.

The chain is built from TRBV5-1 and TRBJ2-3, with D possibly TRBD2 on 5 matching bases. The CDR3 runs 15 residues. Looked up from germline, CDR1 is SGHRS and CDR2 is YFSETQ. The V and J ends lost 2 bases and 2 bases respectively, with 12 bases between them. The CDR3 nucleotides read TGCGCCAGCAGCTTAGATCGGGGTGACACAGATACGCAGTATTTT. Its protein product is CASSLDRGDTDTQYF.

CDR3 sequence: CASSLNQGPTYEQYF. CDR3 nucleotides: TGTGCCAGCAGCTTAAATCAGGGACCGACCTACGAGCAGTACTTC. V is TRBV7-6 and J is TRBJ2-7; possibly TRBD1 or TRBD2 for D (5 bases each). The CDR3 loop spans 15 amino acids. CDR1 and CDR2 (germline): SGHVS, FNYEAQ. Trimming took off 2 bases at V and 2 bases at J, with 13 bases between the two ends.

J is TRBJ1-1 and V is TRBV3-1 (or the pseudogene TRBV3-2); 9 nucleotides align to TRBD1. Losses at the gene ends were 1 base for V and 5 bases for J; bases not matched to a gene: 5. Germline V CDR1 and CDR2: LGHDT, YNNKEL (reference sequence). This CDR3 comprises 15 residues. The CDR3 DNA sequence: TGTGCCAGCAGCCAAGTGCCGGGACAGGGAACTGAAGCTTTCTTT. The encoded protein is CASSQVPGQGTEAFF.